This T cell receptor beta chain was retrieved from a study of HIV-infected patients and healthy controls. This clonotype turned up a few times. TCRdb processed the 5' RACE reads anew with MiXCR; each CDR3 protein has one entry. The sample lists approximately 67,000 distinct CDR3 sequences; approximately 16% were seen once. Trimming removed 1 base at V and 4 bases at J, with 10 bases between. The CDR3 is made up of 14 amino acids. Per germline, CDR1 SEHNR and CDR2 FQNEAQ (reference sequence). The TCR comes from a human donor in good health. Sequenced input: CD4+ T cells from blood. The rearrangement joins TRBV7-9 to TRBJ1-2; no reliable D call. The CDR3 here is CASSLGGVTYGYTF. CDR3 DNA: TGTGCCAGCAGCTTAGGGGGAGTAACCTATGGCTACACCTTC.